Listed here are 20 T cell receptor beta chains from one sample, sequenced in a study of cytomegalovirus exposure and HLA in healthy donors. This PCR relied on a set of 60 Vbeta primers and 13 Jbeta primers. Only in-frame clones appear in the TCRdb table, and some are missing; sequencing was by immunoSEQ multiplex PCR. The sample contains around 250,000 clones, about 93% of which appear only once. Sequencing input: PBMCs. These receptors all stem from a girl aged 2-9 years in good health and CMV-seronegative.

The CDR3 DNA reads TGCGCCAGCAGTGAAACAGCCATGAACACTGAAGCTTTCTTT. It codes for CASSETAMNTEAFF. This chain connects TRBV10-1 to TRBJ1-1; D unresolved. The germline V gene encodes CDR1 WNHNN and CDR2 SYGVQD (reference sequence). This CDR3 contains 14 residues. Trimming stripped 3 bases from V and 0 bases from J, with 8 bases between.

The chain is built from TRBV4-1 and TRBJ2-2, with 11 positions matching TRBD2. The CDR3 runs to 17 residues. V dropped 7 bases and J dropped 2; count of bases not matched to a gene: 9. Germline lookup yields CDR1 MGHRA and CDR2 YSYEKL. CDR3 in amino acids: CASKPPGLADNTGELFF. The CDR3 DNA reads TGCGCCAGCAAACCCCCGGGACTAGCGGATAACACCGGGGAGCTGTTTTTT.

The CDR3 loop is CASSMTGIEQYF. CDR3 coding DNA: TGCGCCAGCAGCATGACAGGGATCGAGCAGTACTTC. The chain recombines TRBV5-1 with TRBJ2-7; 7 bases align to TRBD1. Per the germline V gene, CDR1 is SGHRS and CDR2 is YFSETQ. The ends lost 4 bases at V and 6 bases at J; junction bases unmatched: 4. CDR3 size: 12 residues.

V gene TRBV7-9 combines with J gene TRBJ2-5; 10 positions agree with TRBD2. The germline CDR1 and CDR2 sequences are SEHNR and FQNEAQ (reference sequence). The CDR3 consists of 15 residues. Unmatched junction bases numbered 5, after V lost 5 bases and J lost 2 bases. CDR3 sequence reads: CASSELAGAQETQYF. In DNA, the CDR3 is TGTGCCAGCAGCGAGCTAGCGGGAGCACAAGAGACCCAGTACTTC.

The chain links TRBV27 to TRBJ2-1; 16 bases map to TRBD2. After removal of 6 bases from V and 0 bases from J, the junction contained 5 bases not matched to a gene. The CDR3 length is 18 residues. Germline lookup yields CDR1 MNHEY and CDR2 SMNVEV (reference sequence). The CDR3 DNA follows: TGTGCCAGCAGCCTGGGACTAGCGGGAGGGCCCTCCTACAATGAGCAGTTCTTC. This translates into CASSLGLAGGPSYNEQFF.

The table lists this clone with a few counts. The chain couples TRBV28 to TRBJ2-5; D unclear. The J call is uncertain, as TRBJ2-7 better fits the DNA end. Germline CDR1 reads MDHEN; CDR2 reads SYDVKM. This CDR3 region has 15 residues. In DNA, the CDR3 is TGTGCCAGCAGCTACGCCCGAGAGAACTCCTACGAGCAGTACTTC. Its translation: CASSYARENSYEQYF.

V and J are TRBV4-1 and TRBJ2-3, with D uncertain. This CDR3 comprises 16 residues. Trimming took 1 base from V and 6 from J, leaving 17 bases between them. CDR1 is MGHRA and CDR2 is YSYEKL in the germline V gene. CDR3 DNA: TGCGCCAGCAGCCAAGGCGTTCAACCCCCCTATGATACGCAGTATTTT. Translation: CASSQGVQPPYDTQYF.

The chain carries TRBV6-1 and TRBJ2-3, with D perhaps matching TRBD2 (5 bases). Looked up from germline, CDR1 is MNHNS and CDR2 is SASEGT. Between the trimmed V and J ends, which lost 4 bases and 1 base, there was a span of 15 bases. The CDR3 contains 16 residues. DNA for the CDR3: TGTGCCAGCAGTGTAAGCGGCCCTGGGGGCACAGATACGCAGTATTTT. Amino acid sequence: CASSVSGPGGTDTQYF.

The chain employs TRBV2 and TRBJ1-2; TRBD1 aligns across 10 bases. CDR1 and CDR2 from the germline V gene are SNHLY and FYNNEI. CDR3 length: 15 amino acids. The junction had 12 bases not matched to a gene; V was cut back by 8 bases and J by 6 bases. CDR3 loop: CASGNRDRGRHGYTF. Here the CDR3 DNA reads TGTGCCAGCGGGAACCGGGACAGGGGACGGCATGGCTACACCTTC.

The CDR3 DNA is TGTGCCAGCAGCTTCTTCATCGGGGGGGACGAGCAGTACTTC. Translation: CASSFFIGGDEQYF. The chain couples TRBV5-4 to TRBJ2-7; 8 nucleotides align to TRBD2. The germline gives CDR1 SGHNT, CDR2 YYREEE (reference sequence). The CDR3 is 14 amino acids. V was clipped by 2 bases and J by 5 bases; unmatched bases: 6.

The CDR3 sequence is CASSAGNQPQHF. CDR3 nucleotides: TGTGCCAGCAGTGCAGGGAATCAGCCCCAGCATTTT. This chain connects TRBV6-5 to TRBJ1-5, with D possibly TRBD1 on 5 matching bases. With 5 bases removed from V and 4 bases from J, the gap between germline ends came to 6 bases. The CDR3 totals 12 residues. Germline V CDR1 and CDR2: MNHEY, SVGAGI.

The rearrangement uses TRBV5-1 and TRBJ2-3, with TRBD2 matching over 11 bases. Germline V gene lookup returns CDR1 SGHRS and CDR2 YFSETQ. V trimming: 4 bases; J trimming: 5 bases; junction bases outside the gene matches: 12. This CDR3 has 17 amino acids. The CDR3 nucleotides are TGCGCCAGCAGCCCCCCCCAACTAGCGGGAGCAGGAGATACGCAGTATTTT. The encoded protein is CASSPPQLAGAGDTQYF.

The rearrangement links TRBV6-4 to TRBJ1-2; TRBD1 aligns across 12 bases. V lost 7 bases, J lost 6 bases, and 6 bases stayed unmatched. The CDR3 loop spans 14 amino acids. In germline, CDR1 is MRHNA, CDR2 SNTAGT. CDR3 loop: CASNPGQGANGYTF. The CDR3 coding sequence is TGTGCCAGCAATCCGGGACAGGGGGCGAATGGCTACACCTTC.

This sequence joins TRBV28 and TRBJ2-3, with 9 bases that match TRBD2. From germline, CDR1 is MDHEN and CDR2 SYDVKM. V shed 5 bases, J shed 1 base, and the junction held 4 bases outside the gene matches. CDR3 length equals 15 residues. The CDR3 is CASSLLAGGTDTQYF. The CDR3 nucleotides read TGTGCCAGCAGTCTATTAGCGGGGGGCACAGATACGCAGTATTTT.

This clone was picked up one time. V gene TRBV6-5 combines with J gene TRBJ2-3; weak D call: TRBD1 (5 bases). Germline V gives CDR1 MNHEY, CDR2 SVGAGI. V was shortened by 7 bases and J by 2 bases, with 7 bases between the two germline ends. The CDR3 is 12 residues long. The CDR3 reads CASTGNTDTQYF. The CDR3 nucleotides are TGTGCCAGCACAGGGAACACAGATACGCAGTATTTT.

This clone was detected once. In the same sample, other DNA sequences code for this CDR3. The chain uses TRBV7-2 and TRBJ2-7, with D perhaps matching TRBD1 (5 bases). The CDR3 has 14 amino acids. CDR1 and CDR2 from the germline V gene are SGHTA and FQGNSA. V dropped 1 base and J dropped 3 bases, with 10 bases sitting between them. The CDR3 sequence: CASSLDSGRYEQYF. The CDR3 DNA follows: TGTGCCAGCAGCTTAGACTCAGGGCGCTACGAGCAGTACTTC.

The rearrangement links TRBV7-3 to TRBJ2-1, with D maybe TRBD2 (5 bases). The V and J ends lost 4 bases and 10 bases respectively, with 11 bases between them. CDR1 SGHTA and CDR2 FQGTGA come from the germline V gene. This CDR3 spans 12 amino acids. CDR3 DNA: TGTGCCAGCAGCTCGTCTGGCGGGGAGCAGTTCTTC. Translating it yields CASSSSGGEQFF. Full variable domain (missing parts from reference TRBV7-3 and TRBJ2-1): GAGVSQTPSNKVTEKGKYVELRCDPISGHTALYWYRQSLGQGPEFLIYFQGTGAADDSGLPNDRFFAVRPEGSVSTLKIQRTERGDSAVYLCASSSSGGEQFFGPGTRLTVL.

This chain links TRBV15 with TRBJ1-2, with D hard to call. The CDR3 length is 13 residues. V was trimmed by 3 bases and J by 2 bases, leaving 7 bases between them. Per germline, CDR1 LNHNV and CDR2 YYDKDF (reference sequence). CDR3 DNA: TGTGCCACCAGCAGCTCGGGGAACTATGGCTACACCTTC. This translates into CATSSSGNYGYTF.

J is TRBJ2-5 and V is TRBV7-6, with TRBD1 identical over 8 bases. CDR1 is SGHVS and CDR2 is FNYEAQ in the germline V gene. The CDR3 length is 14 residues. The J segment lost 5 bases and the V segment lost 5 bases, leaving 7 bases of the junction unmatched. The CDR3 here is CASSPGGFGETQYF. The CDR3, as DNA: TGTGCCAGCAGCCCAGGGGGCTTCGGGGAGACCCAGTACTTC.

The chain links TRBV5-1 to TRBJ2-1; 7 bases are shared with TRBD2. Losses at the gene ends were 0 bases for V and 0 bases for J; bases not matched to a gene: 3. Per the germline V gene, CDR1 is SGHRS and CDR2 is YFSETQ. The CDR3 covers 16 residues. This CDR3 reads CASSLGQRGSYNEQFF. The CDR3, as DNA: TGCGCCAGCAGCTTGGGACAGCGGGGCTCCTACAATGAGCAGTTCTTC.